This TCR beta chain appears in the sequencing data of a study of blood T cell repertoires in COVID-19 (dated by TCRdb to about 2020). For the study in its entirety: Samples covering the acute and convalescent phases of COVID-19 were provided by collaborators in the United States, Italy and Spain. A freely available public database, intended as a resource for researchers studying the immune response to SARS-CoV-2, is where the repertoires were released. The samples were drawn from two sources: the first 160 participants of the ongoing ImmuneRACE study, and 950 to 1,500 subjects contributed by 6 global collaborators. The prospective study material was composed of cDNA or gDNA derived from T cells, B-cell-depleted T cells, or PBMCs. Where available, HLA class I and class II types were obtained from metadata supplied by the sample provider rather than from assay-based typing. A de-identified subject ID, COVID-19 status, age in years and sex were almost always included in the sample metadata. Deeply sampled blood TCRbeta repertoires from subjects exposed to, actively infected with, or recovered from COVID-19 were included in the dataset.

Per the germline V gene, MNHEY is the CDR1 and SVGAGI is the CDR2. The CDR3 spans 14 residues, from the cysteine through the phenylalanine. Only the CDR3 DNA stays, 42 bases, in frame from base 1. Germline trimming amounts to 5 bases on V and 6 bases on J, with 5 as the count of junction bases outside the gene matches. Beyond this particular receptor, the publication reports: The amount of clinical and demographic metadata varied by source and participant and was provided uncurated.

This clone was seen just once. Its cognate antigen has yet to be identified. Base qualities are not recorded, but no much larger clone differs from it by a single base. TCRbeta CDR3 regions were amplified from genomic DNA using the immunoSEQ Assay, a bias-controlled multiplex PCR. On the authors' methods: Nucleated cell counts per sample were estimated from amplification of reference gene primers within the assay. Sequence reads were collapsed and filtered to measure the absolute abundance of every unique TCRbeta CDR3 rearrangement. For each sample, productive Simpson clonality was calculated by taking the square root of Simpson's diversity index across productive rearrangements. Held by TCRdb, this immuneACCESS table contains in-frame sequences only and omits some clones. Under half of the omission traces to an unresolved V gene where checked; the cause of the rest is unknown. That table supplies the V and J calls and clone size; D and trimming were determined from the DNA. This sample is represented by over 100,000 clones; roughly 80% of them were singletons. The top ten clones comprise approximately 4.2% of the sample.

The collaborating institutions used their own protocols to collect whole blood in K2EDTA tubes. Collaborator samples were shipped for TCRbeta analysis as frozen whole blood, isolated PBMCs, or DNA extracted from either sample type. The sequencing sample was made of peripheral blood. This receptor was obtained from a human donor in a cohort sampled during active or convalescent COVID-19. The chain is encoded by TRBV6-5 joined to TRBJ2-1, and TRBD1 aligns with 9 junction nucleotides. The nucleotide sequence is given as TGTGCCAGCAGTCGGGACAGGGAACGCAATGAGCAGTTCTTC. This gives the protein CASSRDRERNEQFF.